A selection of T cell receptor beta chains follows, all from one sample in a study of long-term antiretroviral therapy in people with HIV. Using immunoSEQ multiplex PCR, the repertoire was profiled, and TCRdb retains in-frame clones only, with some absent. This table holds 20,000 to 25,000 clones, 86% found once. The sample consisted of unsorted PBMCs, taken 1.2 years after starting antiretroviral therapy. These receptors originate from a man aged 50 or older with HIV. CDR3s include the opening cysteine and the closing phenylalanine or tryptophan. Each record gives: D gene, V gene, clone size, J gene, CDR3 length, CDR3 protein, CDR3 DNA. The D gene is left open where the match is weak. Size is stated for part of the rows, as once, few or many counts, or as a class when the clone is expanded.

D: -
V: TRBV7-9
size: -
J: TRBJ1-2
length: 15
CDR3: CASSPPAQRSYGYTF
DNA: TGTGCCAGCAGCCCCCCGGCTCAGAGGAGCTATGGCTACACCTTC

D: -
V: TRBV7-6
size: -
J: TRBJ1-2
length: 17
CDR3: CASSPGGSGTTLYGYTF
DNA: TGTGCCAGCAGCCCGGGGGGGTCTGGGACTACTCTATATGGCTACACCTTC

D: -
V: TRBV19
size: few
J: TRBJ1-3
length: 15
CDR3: CASSMEASSGNTIYF
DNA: TGTGCCAGTAGTATGGAAGCGAGCTCTGGAAACACCATATATTTT

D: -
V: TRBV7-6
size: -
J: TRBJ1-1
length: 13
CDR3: CASSPSLYGEAFF
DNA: TGTGCCAGCAGCCCGAGTTTATACGGAGAAGCTTTCTTT

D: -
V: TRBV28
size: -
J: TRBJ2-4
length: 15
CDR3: CASSLLGTAKNIQYF
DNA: TGTGCCAGCAGTTTACTGGGGACGGCCAAAAACATTCAGTACTTC

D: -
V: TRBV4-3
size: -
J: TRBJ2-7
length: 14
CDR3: CASSQGGGSYEQYF
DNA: TGCGCCAGCAGTCAAGGGGGAGGCTCCTACGAGCAGTACTTC

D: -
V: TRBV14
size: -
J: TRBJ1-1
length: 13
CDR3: CASSQALNTEAFF
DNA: TGTGCCAGCAGCCAGGCCCTGAACACTGAAGCTTTCTTT

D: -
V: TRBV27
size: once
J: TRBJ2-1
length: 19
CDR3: CASSLFSPPGANPDNEQFF
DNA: TGTGCCAGCAGTTTATTTAGCCCCCCGGGGGCCAACCCTGACAATGAGCAGTTCTTC

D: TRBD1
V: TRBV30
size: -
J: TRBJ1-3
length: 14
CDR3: CAWSSGQGGNTIYF
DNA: TGTGCCTGGAGTTCCGGACAGGGAGGAAACACCATATATTTT

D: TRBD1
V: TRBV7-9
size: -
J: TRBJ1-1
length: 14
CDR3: CASSDRGLGTEAFF
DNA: TGTGCCAGCAGCGACAGGGGGCTGGGCACTGAAGCTTTCTTT

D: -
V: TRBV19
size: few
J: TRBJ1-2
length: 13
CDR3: CASSIKANYGYTF
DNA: TGTGCCAGTAGTATAAAGGCTAACTATGGCTACACCTTC

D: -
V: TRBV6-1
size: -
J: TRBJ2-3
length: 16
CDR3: CASSEAIRGITDTQYF
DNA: TGTGCCAGCAGTGAAGCGATCCGGGGAATTACAGATACGCAGTATTTT

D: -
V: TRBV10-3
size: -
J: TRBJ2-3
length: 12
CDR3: CAISDDLGTQYF
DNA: TGTGCCATCAGCGACGACTTGGGGACGCAGTATTTT

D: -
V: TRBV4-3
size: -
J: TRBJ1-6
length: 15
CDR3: CASSQDRGRRSPLHF
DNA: TGCGCCAGCAGCCAAGATCGGGGCCGGAGATCACCCCTCCACTTT

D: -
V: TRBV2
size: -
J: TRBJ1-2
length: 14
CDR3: CASSGTEEGYGYTF
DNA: TGTGCCAGCAGTGGAACAGAAGAAGGCTATGGCTACACCTTC

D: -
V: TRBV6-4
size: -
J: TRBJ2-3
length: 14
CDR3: CASSRNGGTDTQYF
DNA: TGTGCCAGCAGTAGAAATGGGGGCACAGATACGCAGTATTTT

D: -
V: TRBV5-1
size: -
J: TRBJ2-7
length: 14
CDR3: CASSPDTSLGEQYF
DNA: TGCGCCAGCAGCCCCGACACCTCCTTGGGGGAGCAGTACTTC

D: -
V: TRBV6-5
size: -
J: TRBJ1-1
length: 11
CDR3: CASGSLSEAFF
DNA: TGTGCCAGCGGCTCCCTGAGCGAAGCTTTCTTT

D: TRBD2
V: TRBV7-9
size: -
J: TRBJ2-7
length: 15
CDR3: CASSPGTSGAYEQYF
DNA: TGTGCCAGCAGTCCCGGGACTAGCGGGGCCTACGAGCAGTACTTC

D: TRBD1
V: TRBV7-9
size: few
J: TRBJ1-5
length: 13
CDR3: CASSSGQNQPQHF
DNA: TGTGCCAGCAGCTCGGGACAGAATCAGCCCCAGCATTTT

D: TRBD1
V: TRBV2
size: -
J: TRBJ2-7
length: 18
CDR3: CASSEASWTGPSSYEQYF
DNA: TGTGCCAGCAGTGAAGCATCCTGGACAGGCCCTAGCTCCTACGAGCAGTACTTC

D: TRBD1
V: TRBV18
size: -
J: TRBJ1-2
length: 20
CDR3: CASSPSPGQGIIPANYGYTF
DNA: TGTGCCAGCTCACCCTCCCCCGGACAGGGCATTATCCCTGCGAACTATGGCTACACCTTC

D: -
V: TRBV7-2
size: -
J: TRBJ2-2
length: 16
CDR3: CASSPGAKANTGELFF
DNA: TGTGCCAGCAGCCCTGGGGCAAAAGCGAACACCGGGGAGCTGTTTTTT

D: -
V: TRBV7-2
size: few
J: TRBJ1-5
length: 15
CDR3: CASSLGRYSNQPQHF
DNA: TGTGCCAGCAGCTTAGGGAGGTATAGCAATCAGCCCCAGCATTTT

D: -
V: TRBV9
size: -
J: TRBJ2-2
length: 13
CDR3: CASSVSGTGELFF
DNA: TGTGCCAGCAGCGTATCAGGCACCGGGGAGCTGTTTTTT

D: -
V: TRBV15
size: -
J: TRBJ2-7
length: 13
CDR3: CATSRDRWDEQYF
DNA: TGTGCCACCAGCAGAGATCGATGGGACGAGCAGTACTTC